The next 5 T cell receptor beta chains were all read from a single sample in a study of shared clonotypes between healthy human individuals (dated by TCRdb to the early 2020s). The method behind the library was the immunoSEQ multiplex PCR assay. This is the immuneACCESS table as TCRdb keeps it, with only in-frame sequences that have V and J called. A part of the clones is gone; compared with another copy, unresolved V genes explain less than half, and the rest is unexplained. The sample records about 700,000 clones, over 65% of which are singletons. The ten largest clones represent 1.5% to 2% of the sample. Sample: memory CD4+ T cells sorted from blood. The cell subset or site label, as the study defines it: CD45RA-negative fraction. These receptors all come from a woman aged 25-40 years in good health.

Here the CDR3 DNA reads TGTGCCAGCAGTAACATCCGGAACACCGGGGAGCTGTTTTTT. Its translation is CASSNIRNTGELFF. The chain couples TRBV7-8 to TRBJ2-2; D uncertain. The ends were cut back, 6 bases at V and 1 base at J, with 9 bases in the middle. Per the germline V gene, CDR1 is SGHVS and CDR2 is FQNEAQ. The CDR3 extends over 14 amino acids.

V usage is TRBV28 and J usage is TRBJ1-2, with 7 nucleotides matching TRBD1. Trimming cost V 6 bases and J 9 bases; bases outside gene matches: 7. Germline V gene data show CDR1 as MDHEN and CDR2 as SYDVKM. The CDR3 covers 12 residues. The CDR3 DNA sequence: TGTGCCAGCAGCAGACAGGGTCTGAGCTACACCTTC. As protein: CASSRQGLSYTF.

The chain joins TRBV19 to TRBJ2-3; 8 nucleotides match TRBD2. V lost 7 bases, J lost 1 base, and 10 bases stayed unmatched. The CDR3 totals 16 residues. Germline CDR1 is LNHDA and CDR2 is SQIVND (reference sequence). Written as DNA, the CDR3 is TGTGCCAGTACCCCAAGAGCGGGAGAGGGCACAGATACGCAGTATTTT. Protein sequence: CASTPRAGEGTDTQYF. The full variable domain, rest sourced from reference TRBV19 and TRBJ2-3, is DGGITQSPKYLFRKEGQNVTLSCEQNLNHDAMYWYRQDPGQGLRLIYYSQIVNDFQKGDIAEGYSVSREKKESFPLTVTSAQKNPTAFYLCASTPRAGEGTDTQYFGPGTRLTVL.

In this sample, this clone turned up once. This sequence joins TRBV7-9 and TRBJ1-2, with TRBD1 matching 8 bases. The CDR3 loop spans 17 amino acids. The germline CDR1 and CDR2 sequences are SEHNR and FQNEAQ (reference sequence). J gave up 0 bases and V 0 bases, and 6 bases lay outside the gene matches. The CDR3 DNA reads as TGTGCCAGCAGCTTAGCGAGGGGGACAGGCCCTAACTATGGCTACACCTTC. Its translation is CASSLARGTGPNYGYTF.

This clone was seen once. The genes are TRBV14 and TRBJ1-2; the D is unclear. V lost 2 bases and J lost 3, with 7 bases in between. Germline V gives CDR1 SGHDN, CDR2 FVKESK. This CDR3 is 13 amino acids long. The CDR3 protein is CASSQSWDYGYTF. CDR3 DNA sequence: TGTGCCAGCAGCCAATCATGGGACTATGGCTACACCTTC.